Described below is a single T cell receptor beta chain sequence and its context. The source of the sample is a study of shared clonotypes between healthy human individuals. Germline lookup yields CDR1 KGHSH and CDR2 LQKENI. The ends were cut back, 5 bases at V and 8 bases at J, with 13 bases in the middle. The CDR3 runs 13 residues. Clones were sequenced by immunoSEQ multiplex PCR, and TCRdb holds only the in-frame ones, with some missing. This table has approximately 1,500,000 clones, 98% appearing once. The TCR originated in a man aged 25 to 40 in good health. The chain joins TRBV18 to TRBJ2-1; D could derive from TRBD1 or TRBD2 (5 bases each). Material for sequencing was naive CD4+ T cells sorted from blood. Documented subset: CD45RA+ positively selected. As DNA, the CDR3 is TGTGCCAGCTCAGTATCCATGGGGGATGAGCAGTTCTTC. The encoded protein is CASSVSMGDEQFF.